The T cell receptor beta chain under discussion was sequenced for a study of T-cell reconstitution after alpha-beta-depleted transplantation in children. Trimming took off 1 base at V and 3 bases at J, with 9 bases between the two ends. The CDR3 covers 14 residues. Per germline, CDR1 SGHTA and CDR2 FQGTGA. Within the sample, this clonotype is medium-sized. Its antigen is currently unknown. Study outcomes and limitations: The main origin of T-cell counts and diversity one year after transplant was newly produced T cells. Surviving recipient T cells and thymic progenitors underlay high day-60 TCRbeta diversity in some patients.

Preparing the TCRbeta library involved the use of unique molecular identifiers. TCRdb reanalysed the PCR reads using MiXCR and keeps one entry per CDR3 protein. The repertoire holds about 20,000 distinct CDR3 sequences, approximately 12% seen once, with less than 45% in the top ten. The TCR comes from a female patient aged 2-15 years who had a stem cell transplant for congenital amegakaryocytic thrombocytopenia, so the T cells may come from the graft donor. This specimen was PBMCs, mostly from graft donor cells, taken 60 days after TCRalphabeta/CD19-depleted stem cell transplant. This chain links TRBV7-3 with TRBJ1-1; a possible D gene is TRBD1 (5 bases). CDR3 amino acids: CASSLNPRDTEAFF. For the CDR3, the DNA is TGTGCCAGCAGCTTAAATCCCAGGGACACTGAAGCTTTCTTT.